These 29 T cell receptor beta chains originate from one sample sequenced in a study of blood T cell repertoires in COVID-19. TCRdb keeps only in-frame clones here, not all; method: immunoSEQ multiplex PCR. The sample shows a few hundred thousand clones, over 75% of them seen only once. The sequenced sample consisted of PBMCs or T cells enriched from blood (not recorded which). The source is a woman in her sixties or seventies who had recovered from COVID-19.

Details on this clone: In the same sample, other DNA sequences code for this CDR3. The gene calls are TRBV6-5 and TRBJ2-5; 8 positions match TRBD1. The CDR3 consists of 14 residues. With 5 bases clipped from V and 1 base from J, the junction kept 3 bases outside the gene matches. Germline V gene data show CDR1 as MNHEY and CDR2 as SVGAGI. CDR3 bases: TGTGCCAGCAGTAGACAGGGGCTCCAAGAGACCCAGTACTTC. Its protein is CASSRQGLQETQYF.

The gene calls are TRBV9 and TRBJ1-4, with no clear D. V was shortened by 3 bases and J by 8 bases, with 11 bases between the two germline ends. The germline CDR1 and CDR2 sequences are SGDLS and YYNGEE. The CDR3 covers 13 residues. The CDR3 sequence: CASSGPGEEKLFF. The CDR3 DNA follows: TGTGCCAGCAGCGGTCCCGGGGAGGAAAAACTGTTTTTT.

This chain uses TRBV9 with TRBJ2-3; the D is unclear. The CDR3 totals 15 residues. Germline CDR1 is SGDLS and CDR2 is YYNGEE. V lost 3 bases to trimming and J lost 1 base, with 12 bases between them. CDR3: CASSATPVGTDTQYF. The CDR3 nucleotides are TGTGCCAGCAGCGCTACCCCGGTGGGCACAGATACGCAGTATTTT.

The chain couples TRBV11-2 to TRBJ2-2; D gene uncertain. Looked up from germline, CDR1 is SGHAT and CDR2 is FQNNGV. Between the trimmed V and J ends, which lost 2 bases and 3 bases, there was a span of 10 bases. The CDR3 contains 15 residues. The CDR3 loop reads CASSLRGGYTGELFF. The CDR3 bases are TGTGCCAGCAGCTTAAGAGGCGGATACACCGGGGAGCTGTTTTTT.

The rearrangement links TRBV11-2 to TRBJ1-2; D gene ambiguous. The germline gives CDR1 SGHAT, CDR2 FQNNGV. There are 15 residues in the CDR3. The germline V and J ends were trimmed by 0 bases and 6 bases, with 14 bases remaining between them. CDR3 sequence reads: CASSLEETVGDGYTF. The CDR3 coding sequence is TGTGCCAGCAGCTTAGAAGAAACAGTCGGGGATGGCTACACCTTC.

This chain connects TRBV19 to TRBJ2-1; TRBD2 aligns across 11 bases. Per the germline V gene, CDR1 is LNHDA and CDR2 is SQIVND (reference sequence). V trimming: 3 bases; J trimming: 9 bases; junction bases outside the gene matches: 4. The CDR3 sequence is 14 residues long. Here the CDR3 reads CASSMALAGGEQFF. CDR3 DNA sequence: TGTGCCAGTAGTATGGCGCTAGCGGGGGGTGAGCAGTTCTTC.

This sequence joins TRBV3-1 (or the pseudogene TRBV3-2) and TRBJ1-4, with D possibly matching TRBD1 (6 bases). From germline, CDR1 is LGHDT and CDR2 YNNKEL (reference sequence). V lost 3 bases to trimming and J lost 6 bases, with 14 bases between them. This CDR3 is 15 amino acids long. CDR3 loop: CASSHYRAGDEKLFF. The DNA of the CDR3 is TGTGCCAGCAGCCACTACAGGGCCGGGGATGAAAAACTGTTTTTT.

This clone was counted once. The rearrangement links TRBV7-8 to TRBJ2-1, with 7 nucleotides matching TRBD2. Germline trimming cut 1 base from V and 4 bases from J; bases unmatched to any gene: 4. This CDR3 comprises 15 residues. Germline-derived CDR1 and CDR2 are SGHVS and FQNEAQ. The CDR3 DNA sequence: TGTGCCAGCAGCTTAGAGAGCGGGGAGTACAATGAGCAGTTCTTC. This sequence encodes CASSLESGEYNEQFF.

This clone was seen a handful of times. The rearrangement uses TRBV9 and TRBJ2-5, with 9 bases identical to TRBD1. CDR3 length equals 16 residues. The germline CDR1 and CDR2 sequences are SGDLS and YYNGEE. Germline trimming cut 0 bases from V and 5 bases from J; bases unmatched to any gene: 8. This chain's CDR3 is CASSVAQTGGVETQYF. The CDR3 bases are TGTGCCAGCAGCGTAGCGCAGACAGGGGGTGTTGAGACCCAGTACTTC.

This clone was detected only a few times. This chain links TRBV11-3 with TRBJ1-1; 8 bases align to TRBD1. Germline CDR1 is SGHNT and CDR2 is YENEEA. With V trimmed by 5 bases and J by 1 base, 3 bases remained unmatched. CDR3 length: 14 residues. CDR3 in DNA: TGTGCCAGCAGCCCCGGACAGGGGAACACTGAAGCTTTCTTT. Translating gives CASSPGQGNTEAFF.

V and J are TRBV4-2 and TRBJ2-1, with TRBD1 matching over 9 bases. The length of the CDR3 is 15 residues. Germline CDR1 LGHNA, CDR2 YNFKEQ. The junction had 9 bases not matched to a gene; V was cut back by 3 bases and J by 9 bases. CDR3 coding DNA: TGTGCCAGCAGCCACACGGACAGGGGAAGGGGTGAGCAGTTCTTC. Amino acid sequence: CASSHTDRGRGEQFF.

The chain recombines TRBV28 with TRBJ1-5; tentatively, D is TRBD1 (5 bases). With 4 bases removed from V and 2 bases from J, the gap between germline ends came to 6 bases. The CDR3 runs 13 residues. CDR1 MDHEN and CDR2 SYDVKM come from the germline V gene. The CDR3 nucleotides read TGTGCCAGCAGTTCGGGGGGCAATCAGCCCCAGCATTTT. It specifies CASSSGGNQPQHF. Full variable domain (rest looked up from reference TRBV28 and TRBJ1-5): DVKVTQSSRYLVKRTGEKVFLECVQDMDHENMFWYRQDPGLGLRLIYFSYDVKMKEKGDIPEGYSVSREKKERFSLILESASTNQTSMYLCASSSGGNQPQHFGDGTRLSIL.

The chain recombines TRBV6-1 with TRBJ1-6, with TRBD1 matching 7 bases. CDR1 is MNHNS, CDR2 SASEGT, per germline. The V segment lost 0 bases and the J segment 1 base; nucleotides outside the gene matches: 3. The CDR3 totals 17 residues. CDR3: CASSEANRGSYNSPLHF. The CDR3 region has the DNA TGTGCCAGCAGTGAAGCTAACAGGGGATCCTATAATTCACCCCTCCACTTT.

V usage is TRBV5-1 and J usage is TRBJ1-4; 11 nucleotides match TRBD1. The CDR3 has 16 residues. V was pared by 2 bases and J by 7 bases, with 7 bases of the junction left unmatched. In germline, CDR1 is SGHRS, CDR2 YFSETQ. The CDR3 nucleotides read TGCGCCAGCAGCTTTGGACAGGGGGCGCTGAGTGAAAAACTGTTTTTT. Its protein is CASSFGQGALSEKLFF.

The CDR3 coding sequence is TGCGCCAGCAGCTTGGGGACAGGGGATAATTCACCCCTCCACTTT. This codes for CASSLGTGDNSPLHF. The rearrangement joins TRBV5-1 to TRBJ1-6, with 9 positions matching TRBD1. J lost 5 bases, V lost 0 bases, and 0 bases had no gene match. The V gene's germline CDR1 is SGHRS and CDR2 YFSETQ. This CDR3 comprises 15 residues.

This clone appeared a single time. CDR3 region: CASSEREGTGELFF. DNA of the CDR3: TGTGCCAGCAGTGAGCGGGAGGGGACCGGGGAGCTGTTTTTT. The V call is TRBV3-1 (or the pseudogene TRBV3-2), the J call TRBJ2-2; 10 bases map to TRBD2. Looked up from germline, CDR1 is LGHDT and CDR2 is YNNKEL (reference sequence). The CDR3 consists of 14 residues. V lost 6 bases to trimming and J lost 5 bases; unmatched junction nucleotides: 3.

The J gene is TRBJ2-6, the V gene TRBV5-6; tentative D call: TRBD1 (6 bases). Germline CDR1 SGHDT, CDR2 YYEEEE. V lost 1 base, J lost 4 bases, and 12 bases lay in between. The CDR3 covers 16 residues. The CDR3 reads CASSLFRGAGANVLTF. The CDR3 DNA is TGTGCCAGCAGCTTGTTCAGGGGTGCGGGGGCCAACGTCCTGACTTTC.

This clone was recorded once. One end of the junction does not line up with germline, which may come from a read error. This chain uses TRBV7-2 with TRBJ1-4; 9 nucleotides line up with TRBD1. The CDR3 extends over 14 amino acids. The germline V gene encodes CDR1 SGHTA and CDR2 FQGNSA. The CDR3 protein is CASSFTITGGPAVF. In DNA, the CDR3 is TGTGCCAGCAGCTTCACAATTACAGGGGGCCCGGCTGTTTTT.

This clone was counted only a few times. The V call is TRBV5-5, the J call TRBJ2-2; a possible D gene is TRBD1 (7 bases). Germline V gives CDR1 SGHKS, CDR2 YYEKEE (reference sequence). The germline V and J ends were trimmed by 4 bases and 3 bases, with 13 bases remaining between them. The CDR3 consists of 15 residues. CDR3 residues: CASSLATGHTGELFF. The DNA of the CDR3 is TGTGCCAGCAGCCTAGCGACAGGGCACACCGGGGAGCTGTTTTTT.

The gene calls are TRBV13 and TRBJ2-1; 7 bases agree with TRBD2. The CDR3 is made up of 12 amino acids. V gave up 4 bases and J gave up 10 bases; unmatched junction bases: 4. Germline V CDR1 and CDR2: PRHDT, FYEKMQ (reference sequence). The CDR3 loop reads CASSSGLGEQFF. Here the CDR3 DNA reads TGTGCCAGCAGCTCCGGACTAGGCGAGCAGTTCTTC.

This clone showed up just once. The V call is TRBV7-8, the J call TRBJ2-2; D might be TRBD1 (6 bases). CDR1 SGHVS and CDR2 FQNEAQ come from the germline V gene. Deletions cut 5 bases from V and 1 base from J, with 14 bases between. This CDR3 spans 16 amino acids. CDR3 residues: CASSLKGDRNTGELFF. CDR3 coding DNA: TGTGCCAGCAGCCTAAAGGGGGACCGGAACACCGGGGAGCTGTTTTTT.

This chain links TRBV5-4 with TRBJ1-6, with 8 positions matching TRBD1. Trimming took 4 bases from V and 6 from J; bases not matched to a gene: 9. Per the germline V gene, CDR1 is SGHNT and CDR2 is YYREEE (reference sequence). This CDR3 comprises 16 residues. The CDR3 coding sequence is TGTGCCAGCAGCCTGGGACAGGAATATTTTAATTCACCCCTCCACTTT. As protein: CASSLGQEYFNSPLHF.

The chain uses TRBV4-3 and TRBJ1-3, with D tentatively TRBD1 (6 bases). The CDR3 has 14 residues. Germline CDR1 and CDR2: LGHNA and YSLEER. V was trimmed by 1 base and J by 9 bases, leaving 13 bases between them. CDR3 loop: CASSQVQARGTIYF. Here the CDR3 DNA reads TGCGCCAGCAGCCAAGTGCAGGCCAGGGGCACCATATATTTT.

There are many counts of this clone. The chain's CDR3 is CASSTGEDEQFF. CDR3 DNA sequence: TGTGCCAGCAGTACAGGGGAGGATGAGCAGTTCTTC. The J gene is TRBJ2-1, the V gene TRBV2; D perhaps matches TRBD1 (7 bases). This CDR3 is built from 12 residues. Germline-derived CDR1 and CDR2 are SNHLY and FYNNEI. Trimming pared 5 bases from V and 8 bases from J, leaving 10 bases between.

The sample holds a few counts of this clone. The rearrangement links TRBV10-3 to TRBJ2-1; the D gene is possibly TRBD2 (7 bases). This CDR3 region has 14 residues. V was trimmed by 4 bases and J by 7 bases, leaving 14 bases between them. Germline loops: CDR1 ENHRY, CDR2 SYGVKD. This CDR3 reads CAISAGGRLNEQFF. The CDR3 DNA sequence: TGTGCCATCAGTGCGGGGGGCCGACTGAATGAGCAGTTCTTC.

The CDR3 protein is CASSSGLGGELFF. The CDR3 DNA follows: TGCGCCAGCAGCTCGGGACTAGGGGGGGAGCTGTTTTTT. The chain uses TRBV5-1 and TRBJ2-2; 8 bases map to TRBD2. V was pared by 3 bases and J by 8 bases, with 3 bases of the junction left unmatched. The CDR3 is made up of 13 amino acids. CDR1 is SGHRS and CDR2 is YFSETQ in the germline V gene.

The CDR3 protein is CASSRVQGGETEKLFF. The CDR3 nucleotides read TGTGCCAGCAGCCGGGTACAGGGTGGGGAGACGGAAAAACTGTTTTTT. The J gene is TRBJ1-4, the V gene TRBV4-2, with D maybe TRBD1 (6 bases). Germline CDR1 is LGHNA and CDR2 is YNFKEQ. With 4 bases removed from V and 8 bases from J, the gap between germline ends came to 20 bases. CDR3 length: 16 residues.

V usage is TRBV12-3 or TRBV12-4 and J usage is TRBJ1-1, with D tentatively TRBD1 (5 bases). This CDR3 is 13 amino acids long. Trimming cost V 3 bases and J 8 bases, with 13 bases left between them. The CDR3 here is CASSFAGGREAFF. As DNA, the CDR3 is TGTGCCAGCAGTTTCGCCGGGGGTAGGGAAGCTTTCTTT.

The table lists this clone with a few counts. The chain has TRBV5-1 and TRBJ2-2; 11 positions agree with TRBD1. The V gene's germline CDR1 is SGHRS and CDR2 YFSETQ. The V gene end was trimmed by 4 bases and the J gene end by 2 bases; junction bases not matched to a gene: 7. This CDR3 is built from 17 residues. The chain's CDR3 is CASSIKRTGGNTGELFF. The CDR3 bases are TGCGCCAGCAGCATCAAACGGACAGGGGGCAACACCGGGGAGCTGTTTTTT.